Detailed here is one T cell receptor beta chain. Its antigen is unknown. Documented time point: week 23, last vaccination. The content of each vaccine dose was 300 ug of mutant IDH1 20-mer peptide, and topical imiquimod accompanied it. The germline V gene has CDR1 LNHNV and CDR2 YYDKDF (reference sequence). CDR3 length equals 16 residues. The ends were cut back, 3 bases at V and 4 bases at J, with 13 bases in the middle. Method: immunoSEQ multiplex PCR; TCRdb's copy keeps in-frame clones and lacks some. The table has about 44,000 clones, roughly 90% seen once. These data come from a study of a mutant IDH1 vaccine in newly diagnosed glioma. Whole-study context: Commencement of vaccination occurred 4-6 weeks following radiotherapy alone, or concurrently with temozolomide cycles. Previous care, which was radiotherapy, temozolomide, or both, most often involved both.

The study, taken as a whole, reports: Alterations occurring in top peripheral T cell clonotypes seemed unrelated to pseudoprogression.

The sequencing used PBMCs, collected from a glioma patient whose treatment included an IDH1 peptide vaccine. The receptor was derived from a man aged 45-65 years with glioma. The J gene is TRBJ2-6, the V gene TRBV15; a possible D gene is TRBD2 (6 bases). CDR3 DNA: TGTGCCACCAGCAGGCGGGACGACAACGGGGCCAACGTCCTGACTTTC. It yields the protein CATSRRDDNGANVLTF.